This TCR beta chain was sequenced for a study of blood T cells in healthy people across ages. Germline CDR1 reads SQVTM; CDR2 reads ANQGSEA. CDR3 size: 15 residues. The germline V and J ends were trimmed by 0 bases and 7 bases, with 16 bases remaining between them. Notes on the study in general: Naive T cell percentage by flow cytometry tracked strongly with beta diversity. Naive and antigen-experienced cells were not separated, limiting conclusive comparison. Comparison with aged donors showed that long-lived donors had more naive CD4+ cells and higher diversity.

Of note for this clonotype: Antigen specificity is unknown.

Primed by a sample-barcoded 5' primer and a J-beta primer mix, a second PCR proceeded for about 6 to 11 cycles. Tagging of each cDNA molecule was performed by a template-switch adaptor with 12 random nucleotides. MiXCR, applied by TCRdb to the 5' RACE reads, yields one record per CDR3 protein. Of about 680,000 distinct CDR3 sequences listed, roughly 49% are singletons. Sequenced input: blood. The sequence derives from a woman in her sixties or seventies in good health. J is TRBJ2-1 and V is TRBV29-1; D gene ambiguous. This CDR3 is CSVEDGLVRTNEQFF. CDR3 nucleotides: TGCAGCGTTGAAGATGGCCTAGTTCGCACAAATGAGCAGTTCTTC.